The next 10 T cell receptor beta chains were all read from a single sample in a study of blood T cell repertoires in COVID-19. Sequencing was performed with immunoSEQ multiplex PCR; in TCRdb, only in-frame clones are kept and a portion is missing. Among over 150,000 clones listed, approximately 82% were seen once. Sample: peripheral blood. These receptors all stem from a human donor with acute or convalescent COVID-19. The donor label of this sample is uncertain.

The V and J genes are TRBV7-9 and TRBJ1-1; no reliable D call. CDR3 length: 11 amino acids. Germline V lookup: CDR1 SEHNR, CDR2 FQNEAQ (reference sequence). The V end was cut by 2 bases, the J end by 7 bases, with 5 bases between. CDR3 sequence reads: CASSLLGEAFF. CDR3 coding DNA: TGTGCCAGCAGCTTACTCGGTGAAGCTTTCTTT.

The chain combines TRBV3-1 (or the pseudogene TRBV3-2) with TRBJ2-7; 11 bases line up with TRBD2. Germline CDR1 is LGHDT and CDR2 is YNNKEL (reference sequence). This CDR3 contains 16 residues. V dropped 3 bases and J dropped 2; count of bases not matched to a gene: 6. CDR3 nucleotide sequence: TGTGCCAGCAGCCAGGCTAGCGGGAGGATTCCCTACGAGCAGTACTTC. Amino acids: CASSQASGRIPYEQYF.

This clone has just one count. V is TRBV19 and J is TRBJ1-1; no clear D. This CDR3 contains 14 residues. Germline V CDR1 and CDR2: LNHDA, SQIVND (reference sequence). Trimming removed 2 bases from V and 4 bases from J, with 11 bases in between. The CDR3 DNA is TGTGCCAGTAGTATACGGGGAAGTTTCACTGAAGCTTTCTTT. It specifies CASSIRGSFTEAFF.

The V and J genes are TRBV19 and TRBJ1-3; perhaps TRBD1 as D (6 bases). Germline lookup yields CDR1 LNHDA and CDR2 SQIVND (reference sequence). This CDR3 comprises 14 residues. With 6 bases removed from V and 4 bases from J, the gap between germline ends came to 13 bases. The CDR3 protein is CASRQQGAGNTIYF. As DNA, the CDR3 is TGTGCCAGTAGGCAACAGGGTGCCGGAAACACCATATATTTT.

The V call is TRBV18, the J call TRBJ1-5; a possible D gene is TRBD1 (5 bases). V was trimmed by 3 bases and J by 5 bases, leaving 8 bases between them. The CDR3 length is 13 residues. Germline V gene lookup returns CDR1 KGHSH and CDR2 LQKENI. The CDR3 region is CASSPTVDQPQHF. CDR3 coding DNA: TGTGCCAGCTCACCGACAGTCGATCAGCCCCAGCATTTT.

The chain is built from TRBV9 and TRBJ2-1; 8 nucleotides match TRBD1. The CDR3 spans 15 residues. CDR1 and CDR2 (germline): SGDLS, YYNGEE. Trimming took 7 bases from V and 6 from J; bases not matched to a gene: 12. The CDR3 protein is CASSGGPLRINEQFF. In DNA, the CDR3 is TGTGCCAGCTCAGGGGGCCCCCTCAGGATCAATGAGCAGTTCTTC. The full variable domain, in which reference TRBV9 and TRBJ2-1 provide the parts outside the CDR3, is DSGVTQTPKHLITATGQRVTLRCSPRSGDLSVYWYQQSLDQGLQFLIQYYNGEERAKGNILERFSAQQFPDLHSELNLSSLELGDSALYFCASSGGPLRINEQFFGPGTRLTVL.

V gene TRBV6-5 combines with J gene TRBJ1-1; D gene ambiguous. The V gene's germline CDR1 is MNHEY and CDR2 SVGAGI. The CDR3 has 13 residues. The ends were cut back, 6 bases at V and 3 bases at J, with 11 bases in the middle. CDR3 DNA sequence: TGTGCCAGCAGCCGACTGGAGGACACTGAAGCTTTCTTT. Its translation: CASSRLEDTEAFF.

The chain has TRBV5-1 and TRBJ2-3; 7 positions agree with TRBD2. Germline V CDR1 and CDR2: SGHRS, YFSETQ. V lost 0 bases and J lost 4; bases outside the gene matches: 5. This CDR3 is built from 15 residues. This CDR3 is CASSLEQAGPDTQYF. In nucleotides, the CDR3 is TGCGCCAGCAGCTTGGAACAAGCGGGGCCAGATACGCAGTATTTT.

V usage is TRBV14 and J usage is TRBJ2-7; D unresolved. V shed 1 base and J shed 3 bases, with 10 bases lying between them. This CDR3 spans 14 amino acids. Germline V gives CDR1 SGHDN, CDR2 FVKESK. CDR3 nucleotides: TGTGCCAGCAGCCAAGGATACAGTGGCTACGAGCAGTACTTC. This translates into CASSQGYSGYEQYF. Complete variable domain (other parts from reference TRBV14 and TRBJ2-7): EAGVTQFPSHSVIEKGQTVTLRCDPISGHDNLYWYRRVMGKEIKFLLHFVKESKQDESGMPNNRFLAERTGGTYSTLKVQPAELEDSGVYFCASSQGYSGYEQYFGPGTRLTVT.

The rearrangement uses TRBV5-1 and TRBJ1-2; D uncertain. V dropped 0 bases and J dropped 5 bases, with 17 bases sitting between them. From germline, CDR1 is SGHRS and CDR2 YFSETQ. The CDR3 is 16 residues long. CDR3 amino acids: CASSLDSNLAWYGYTF. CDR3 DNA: TGCGCCAGCAGCTTGGACAGTAACCTAGCTTGGTATGGCTACACCTTC.